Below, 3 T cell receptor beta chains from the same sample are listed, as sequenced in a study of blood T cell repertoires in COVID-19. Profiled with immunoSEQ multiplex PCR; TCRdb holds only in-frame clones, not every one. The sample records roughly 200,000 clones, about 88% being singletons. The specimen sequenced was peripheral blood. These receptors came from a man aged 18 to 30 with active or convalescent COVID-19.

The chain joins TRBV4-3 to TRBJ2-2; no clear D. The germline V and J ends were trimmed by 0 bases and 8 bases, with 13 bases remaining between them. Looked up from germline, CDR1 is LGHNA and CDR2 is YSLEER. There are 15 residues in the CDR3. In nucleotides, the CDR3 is TGCGCCAGCAGCCAAGATAGTAACCGAGAAGGGGAGCTGTTTTTT. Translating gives CASSQDSNREGELFF.

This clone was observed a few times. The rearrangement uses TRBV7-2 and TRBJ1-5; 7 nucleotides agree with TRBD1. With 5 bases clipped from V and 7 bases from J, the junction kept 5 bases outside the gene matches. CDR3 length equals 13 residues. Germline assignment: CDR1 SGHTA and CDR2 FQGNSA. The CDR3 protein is CASSVTGRQPQHF. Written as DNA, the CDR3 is TGTGCCAGCAGCGTGACAGGGCGACAGCCCCAGCATTTT.

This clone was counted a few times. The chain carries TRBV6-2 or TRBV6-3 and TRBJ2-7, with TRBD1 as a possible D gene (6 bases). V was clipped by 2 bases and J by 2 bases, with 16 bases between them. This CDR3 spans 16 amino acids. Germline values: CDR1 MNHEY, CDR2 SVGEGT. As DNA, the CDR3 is TGTGCCAGCAGTTACGCGTACCCCAGGGGCGCCTACGAGCAGTACTTC. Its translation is CASSYAYPRGAYEQYF.